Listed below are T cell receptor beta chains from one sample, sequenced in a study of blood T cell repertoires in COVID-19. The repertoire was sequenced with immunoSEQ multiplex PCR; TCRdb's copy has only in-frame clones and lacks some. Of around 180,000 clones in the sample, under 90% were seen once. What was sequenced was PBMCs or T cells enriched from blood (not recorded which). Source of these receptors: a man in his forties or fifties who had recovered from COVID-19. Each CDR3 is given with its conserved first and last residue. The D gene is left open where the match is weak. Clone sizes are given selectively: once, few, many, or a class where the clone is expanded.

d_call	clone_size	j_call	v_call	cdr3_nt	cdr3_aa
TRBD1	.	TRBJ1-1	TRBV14	TGTGCCAGCAGCCAAAGGGGGCCGTACACTGAAGCTTTCTTT	CASSQRGPYTEAFF
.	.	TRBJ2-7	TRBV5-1	TGCGCCAGCAGCGCTTACCAGGGTGGAAGGGCACAGCAGTACTTC	CASSAYQGGRAQQYF
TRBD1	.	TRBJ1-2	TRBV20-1	TGCAGTGGGACAGGGGGTTTGAGCTACACCTTC	CSGTGGLSYTF
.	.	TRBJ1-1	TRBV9	TGTGCCAGCAGCGTAGCCGTCGGTGGTGAAGCTTTCTTT	CASSVAVGGEAFF
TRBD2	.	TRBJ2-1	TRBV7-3	TGTGCCAGCAGCCCCAACAGACTAGCGAGGGATTTGAATGAGCAGTTCTTC	CASSPNRLARDLNEQFF
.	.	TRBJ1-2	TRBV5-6	TGTGCCAGCAGCTTTCGGCAGGACTTTGGCTACACCTTC	CASSFRQDFGYTF
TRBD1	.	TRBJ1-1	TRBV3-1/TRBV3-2	TGTGCCAGCAGCCAGGCAGGGACAGGAGTAAAAGCTTTCTTT	CASSQAGTGVKAFF
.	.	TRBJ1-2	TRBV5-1	TGCGCCAGCAGCGCTGGGCGGGGTAGCTATGGCTACACCTTC	CASSAGRGSYGYTF
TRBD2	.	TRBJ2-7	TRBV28	TGTGCCAGCAGCCCGACTAGCGGGGCCTACGAGCAGTACTTC	CASSPTSGAYEQYF
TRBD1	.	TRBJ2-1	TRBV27	TGTGCCAGCAGCCTCGACAGGGAATCGTTCAATGAGCAGTTCTTC	CASSLDRESFNEQFF
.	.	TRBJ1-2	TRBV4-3	TGCGCCAGCAGCCAGGGAACGGGGGGGCTTGGCTACACCTTC	CASSQGTGGLGYTF
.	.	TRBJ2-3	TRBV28	TGTGCCAGCAGCCGGCCAGGGCTCAGCACAGATACGCAGTATTTT	CASSRPGLSTDTQYF
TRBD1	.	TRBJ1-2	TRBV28	TGTGCCAGCAGCCCCAGGGGACAGGGGGCGAGAGGCTACACCTTC	CASSPRGQGARGYTF
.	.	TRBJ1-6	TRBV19	TGTGCCAGTAGGGCCAGCGCAAATTCACCCCTCCACTTT	CASRASANSPLHF
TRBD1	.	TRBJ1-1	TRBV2	TGTGCCAGCAGCGCACAGGGGAAGACTGAAGCTTTCTTT	CASSAQGKTEAFF
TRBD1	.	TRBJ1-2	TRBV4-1	TGCGCCAGCAGCTTACGGGACAGGGACTCTTATGGCTACACCTTC	CASSLRDRDSYGYTF
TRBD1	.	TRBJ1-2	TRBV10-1	TGCGCCAGCACTCCCACCGGGACAGGCGGGGGTGGCTACACCTTC	CASTPTGTGGGGYTF
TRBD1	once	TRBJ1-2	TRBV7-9	TGTGCCAGCAGCTTAACCCGACAGGGAGCCTATGGCTACACCTTC	CASSLTRQGAYGYTF
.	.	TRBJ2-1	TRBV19	TGTGCCAGTAGTATAGGGACACTTTTAGGAATAGGGCAGTTCTTC	CASSIGTLLGIGQFF
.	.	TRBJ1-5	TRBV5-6	TGTGCCAGCAGCTTGAGAGGGCGAGGCCAGCCCCAGCATTTT	CASSLRGRGQPQHF
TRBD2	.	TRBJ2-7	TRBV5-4	TGTGCCAGCAGCCACGGGACTAGGCCACTCGAGCAGTACTTC	CASSHGTRPLEQYF
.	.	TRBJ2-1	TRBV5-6	TGTGCCAGCAGCTTCGGCCCCGAAGGAGGGGATGAGCAGTTCTTC	CASSFGPEGGDEQFF
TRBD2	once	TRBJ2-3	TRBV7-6	TGTGCCAGCAGCTTACAGGGACTAGGCACAGATACGCAGTATTTT	CASSLQGLGTDTQYF
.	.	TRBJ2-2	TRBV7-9	TGTGCCAGCAGCTTAGCGGGGCTGGACACCGGGGAGCTGTTTTTT	CASSLAGLDTGELFF
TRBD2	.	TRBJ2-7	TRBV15	TGTGCCACCAGCAGAGACGCGGGGGCCTACGAGCAGTACTTC	CATSRDAGAYEQYF
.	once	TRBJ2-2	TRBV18	TGTGCCAGCTCACTCAAGAACACCGGGGAGCTGTTTTTT	CASSLKNTGELFF
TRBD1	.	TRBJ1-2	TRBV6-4	TGTGCCAGCAGCCCGGACAGGGACTATGGCTACACCTTC	CASSPDRDYGYTF
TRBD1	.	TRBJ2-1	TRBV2	TGTGCCAGCAGTCCACGACCGGGACAGGGAATAGGGCAGTTCTTC	CASSPRPGQGIGQFF
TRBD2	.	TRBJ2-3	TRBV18	TGTGCCAGCTCGCCCGGGGGGGTGACGCAGTATTTT	CASSPGGVTQYF
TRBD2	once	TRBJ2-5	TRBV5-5	TGTGCCAGCAGCTTGGCTAGCGGGGGGGCGCGGGAGACCCAGTACTTC	CASSLASGGARETQYF
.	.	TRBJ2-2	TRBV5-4	TGTGCCAGCACCCTGAAAGCCCTAGCGACGAACACCGGGGAGCTGTTTTTT	CASTLKALATNTGELFF
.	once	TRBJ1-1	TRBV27	TGTGCCAGCAGTCGATCACTCAGGGACACTGAAGCTTTCTTT	CASSRSLRDTEAFF
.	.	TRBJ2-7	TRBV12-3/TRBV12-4	TGTGCCAGCAGAAAAACTAACTACGAGCAGTACTTC	CASRKTNYEQYF
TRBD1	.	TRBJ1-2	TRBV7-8	TGTGCCAGCAGCTTAGAGGGACAGGCGTTTAACTATGGCTACACCTTC	CASSLEGQAFNYGYTF
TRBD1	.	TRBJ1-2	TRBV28	TGTGCCAGCAGTCCGGGACAGGGGAAGAAGGATGGCTACACCTTC	CASSPGQGKKDGYTF
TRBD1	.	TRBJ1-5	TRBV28	TGTGCCAGCAGTTTATTGGGACAGGCCAATCAGCCCCAGCATTTT	CASSLLGQANQPQHF
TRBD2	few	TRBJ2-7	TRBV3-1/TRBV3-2	TGTGCCAGCAGCCATGCTAGCGGGGGATCCAGCTCCTACGAGCAGTACTTC	CASSHASGGSSSYEQYF
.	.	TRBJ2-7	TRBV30	TGTGCCACACAGGGCCTTAGCGACGAGCAGTACTTC	CATQGLSDEQYF
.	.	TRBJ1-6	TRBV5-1	TGCGCCAGCAGCTTGGTCGGGGATAATTCACCCCTCCACTTT	CASSLVGDNSPLHF
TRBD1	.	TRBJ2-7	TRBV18	TGTGCCAGCTCACAAAGTCCGGGACAGATCTACGAGCAGTACTTC	CASSQSPGQIYEQYF
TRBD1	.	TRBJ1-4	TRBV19	TGTGCCAGTAGTATACGGGGGGGAACAGGGGCCCCGGAGGAAAAACTGTTTTTT	CASSIRGGTGAPEEKLFF
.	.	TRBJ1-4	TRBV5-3	TGTGCCAGAAGCTGGCTTATCGGACCCGGGGATGAAAAACTGTTTTTT	CARSWLIGPGDEKLFF
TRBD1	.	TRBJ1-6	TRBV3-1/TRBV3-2	TGTGCCAGCAGGCCACAGGGGGGCAATTCACCCCTCCACTTT	CASRPQGGNSPLHF
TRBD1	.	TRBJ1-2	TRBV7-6	TGTGCCAGCAGCGAGTGGACAGGCAAAAACTATGGCTACACCTTC	CASSEWTGKNYGYTF
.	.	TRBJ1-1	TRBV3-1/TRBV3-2	TGTGCCAGCAGCCAATCCTCTGAAGCTTTCTTT	CASSQSSEAFF
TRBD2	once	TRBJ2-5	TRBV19	TGTGCCAGTAGGGACGGAGGACTAGCGGGGGGGGAGACCCAGTACTTC	CASRDGGLAGGETQYF